A single sample gave rise to the 13 T cell receptor beta chains below, sequenced in a study of radiation and T cells in renal cell carcinoma. Assay used: immunoSEQ multiplex PCR; TCRdb lists only in-frame clones, some missing. The data show around 170,000 clones, about 87% seen once. The time point was: blood 4 weeks post-SBRT, at nephrectomy. Treatment denoted: 15 Gy SBRT to primary tumor, nephrectomy 4 weeks later. Sequenced material: blood, taken from a patient whose treatment included radiotherapy and nephrectomy. The receptors stem from a woman between 45 and 65 years old with renal cell carcinoma.

This clone was found once. The V gene is TRBV4-3, the J gene TRBJ1-2, with 8 bases aligning to TRBD1. CDR1 is LGHNA, CDR2 YSLEER, per germline. The CDR3 spans 18 residues. The V segment lost 1 base and the J segment 7 bases; nucleotides outside the gene matches: 17. DNA of the CDR3: TGCGCCAGCAGCCAAGCAATCAGGGGGCGGACCGCCAGGGGTGGCTACACCTTC. It codes for CASSQAIRGRTARGGYTF.

This chain joins TRBV11-2 and TRBJ2-7, with 13 positions matching TRBD2. The CDR3 runs 17 residues. Germline CDR1 SGHAT, CDR2 FQNNGV. The V and J ends lost 4 bases and 3 bases, in that order; junction bases with no gene match: 9. CDR3 DNA sequence: TGTGCCAGCAGCTCGGGCCCCGGGACTAGCGGGGTCTACGAGCAGTACTTC. Translation: CASSSGPGTSGVYEQYF.

On this clone itself: The same CDR3 is also encoded by other DNA sequences in this sample. The chain carries TRBV7-9 and TRBJ1-2, with a possible D match to TRBD1 (6 bases). V was cut by 4 bases and J by 1 base, with 10 bases left in between. This CDR3 is 14 amino acids long. From germline, CDR1 is SEHNR and CDR2 FQNEAQ (reference sequence). CDR3 bases: TGTGCCAGCAGCTCGGGGGGCCTTAACTATGGCTACACCTTC. It yields the protein CASSSGGLNYGYTF.

Written as DNA, the CDR3 is TGTGCCAGCAGTGAAGCGCAGACAGGGGTTGGAAACACCATATATTTT. It is translated as CASSEAQTGVGNTIYF. The V call is TRBV6-1, the J call TRBJ1-3; 8 positions agree with TRBD1. Germline V gene sequence: CDR1 MNHNS, CDR2 SASEGT. V was pared by 0 bases and J by 3 bases, with 4 bases of the junction left unmatched. The CDR3 contains 16 residues.

The rearrangement uses TRBV29-1 and TRBJ1-2, with 7 bases matching TRBD1. This CDR3 is built from 11 residues. The germline V gene has CDR1 SQVTM and CDR2 ANQGSEA. CDR3 sequence: CRGDSISGYTF. CDR3 bases: TGCAGGGGGGACAGTATCTCGGGCTACACCTTC.

The chain carries TRBV18 and TRBJ2-3; the D is unclear. Germline CDR1 reads KGHSH; CDR2 reads LQKENI. Trimming left V 1 base short and J 3 bases short, with 11 bases between. The CDR3 extends over 15 amino acids. CDR3 sequence reads: CASSPLRQETDTQYF. CDR3 DNA sequence: TGTGCCAGCTCACCACTAAGGCAGGAGACAGATACGCAGTATTTT.

This chain connects TRBV7-2 to TRBJ2-7, with 11 bases aligning to TRBD2. Germline V lookup: CDR1 SGHTA, CDR2 FQGNSA. Losses at the gene ends were 1 base for V and 3 bases for J; bases not matched to a gene: 5. This CDR3 comprises 16 residues. CDR3 region: CASSLGFLAGGYEQYF. CDR3 nucleotide sequence: TGTGCCAGCAGCTTAGGGTTTCTAGCGGGGGGCTACGAGCAGTACTTC.

V usage is TRBV11-3 and J usage is TRBJ1-1; D is perhaps TRBD1 (6 bases). Between the trimmed V and J ends, which lost 5 bases and 1 base, there was a span of 8 bases. Germline assignment: CDR1 SGHNT and CDR2 YENEEA. The CDR3 spans 13 residues. CDR3 bases: TGTGCCAGCAGCCCACAGGGGAACACTGAAGCTTTCTTT. Translation gives CASSPQGNTEAFF.

The chain uses TRBV5-1 and TRBJ2-7; TRBD1 agrees at 8 bases. The CDR3 spans 14 residues. V trimming: 0 bases; J trimming: 2 bases; junction bases outside the gene matches: 1. Germline CDR1 and CDR2: SGHRS and YFSETQ. The CDR3 bases are TGCGCCAGCAGCTTGGGGACAGGGACCTACGAGCAGTACTTC. Its translation: CASSLGTGTYEQYF.

The rearrangement joins TRBV4-2 to TRBJ2-4, with 7 bases identical to TRBD2. The CDR3 spans 15 residues. Germline CDR1 LGHNA, CDR2 YNFKEQ. V shed 4 bases, J shed 11 bases, and the junction held 14 bases outside the gene matches. The CDR3 nucleotides read TGTGCCAGCAGCCCGACCCAGGGAGGGGCCGTGTTTCAGTACTTC. It encodes CASSPTQGGAVFQYF.

This sequence joins TRBV9 and TRBJ1-6, with D hard to call. Germline values: CDR1 SGDLS, CDR2 YYNGEE. The CDR3 runs to 13 residues. Trimming left V 4 bases short and J 8 bases short, with 10 bases between. CDR3: CASSTQVDSPLHF. The CDR3 DNA sequence: TGTGCCAGCAGCACGCAGGTCGATTCACCCCTCCACTTT.

The J gene is TRBJ2-2, the V gene TRBV18; 11 nucleotides agree with TRBD2. Germline CDR1 is KGHSH and CDR2 is LQKENI. Trimming at V came to 5 bases and at J to 4 bases, leaving 6 bases not matched to a gene. The CDR3 has 16 amino acids. CDR3 sequence (DNA): TGTGCCAGCTCAGAAGGACTAGCGGGCGGCACCGGGGAGCTGTTTTTT. It specifies CASSEGLAGGTGELFF.

V and J are TRBV7-3 and TRBJ1-1; possibly TRBD1 for D (5 bases). Germline-derived CDR1 and CDR2 are SGHTA and FQGTGA. Between the trimmed V and J ends, which lost 2 bases and 1 base, there was a span of 11 bases. There are 15 residues in the CDR3. The DNA for the CDR3 is TGTGCCAGCAGCTTAGAGGGACTTCCGAACACTGAAGCTTTCTTT. This translates into CASSLEGLPNTEAFF.